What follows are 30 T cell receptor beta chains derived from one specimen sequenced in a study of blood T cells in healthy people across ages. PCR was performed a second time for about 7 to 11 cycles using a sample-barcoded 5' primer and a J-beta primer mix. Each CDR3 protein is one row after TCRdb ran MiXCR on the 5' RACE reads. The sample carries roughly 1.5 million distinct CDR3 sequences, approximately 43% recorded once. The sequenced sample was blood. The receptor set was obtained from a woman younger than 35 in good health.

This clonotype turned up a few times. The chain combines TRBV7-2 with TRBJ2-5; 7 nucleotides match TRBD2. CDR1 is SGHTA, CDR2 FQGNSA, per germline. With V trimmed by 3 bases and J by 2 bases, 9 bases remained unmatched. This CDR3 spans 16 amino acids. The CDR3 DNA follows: TGTGCCAGCAGCTTTGCGACTAGCTCGTGGCAAGAGACCCAGTACTTC. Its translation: CASSFATSSWQETQYF.

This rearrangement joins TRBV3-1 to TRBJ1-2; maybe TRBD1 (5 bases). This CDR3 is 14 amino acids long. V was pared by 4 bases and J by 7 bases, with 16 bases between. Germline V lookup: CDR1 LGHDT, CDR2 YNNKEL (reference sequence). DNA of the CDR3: TGTGCCAGCAGCCCCCCTCGGGGCTCCCTTGGCTACACCTTC. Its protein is CASSPPRGSLGYTF. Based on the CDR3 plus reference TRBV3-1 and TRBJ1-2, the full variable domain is DTAVSQTPKYLVTQMGNDKSIKCEQNLGHDTMYWYKQDSKKFLKIMFSYNNKELIINETVPNRFSPKSPDKAHLNLHINSLELGDSAVYFCASSPPRGSLGYTFGSGTRLTVV.

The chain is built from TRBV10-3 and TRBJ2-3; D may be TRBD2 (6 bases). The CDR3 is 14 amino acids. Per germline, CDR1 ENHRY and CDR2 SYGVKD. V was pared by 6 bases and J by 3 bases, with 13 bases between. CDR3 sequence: CAIREGRETDTQYF. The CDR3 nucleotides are TGTGCCATCAGGGAGGGCAGAGAAACAGATACGCAGTATTTT.

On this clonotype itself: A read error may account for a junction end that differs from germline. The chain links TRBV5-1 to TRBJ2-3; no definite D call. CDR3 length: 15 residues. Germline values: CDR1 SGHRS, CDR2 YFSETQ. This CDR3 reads CASSLLAGSTDAQYF. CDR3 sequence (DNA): TGCGCCAGCAGCTTGCTGGCCGGCTCCACAGATGCGCAGTATTTT.

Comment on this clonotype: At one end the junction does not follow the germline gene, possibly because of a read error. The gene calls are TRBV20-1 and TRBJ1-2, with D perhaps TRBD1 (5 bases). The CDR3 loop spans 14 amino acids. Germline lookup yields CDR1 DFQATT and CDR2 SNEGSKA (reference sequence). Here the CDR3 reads CSFHLDSSKYGYTF. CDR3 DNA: TGCAGTTTTCACCTTGACAGTTCTAAGTATGGCTACACCTTC.

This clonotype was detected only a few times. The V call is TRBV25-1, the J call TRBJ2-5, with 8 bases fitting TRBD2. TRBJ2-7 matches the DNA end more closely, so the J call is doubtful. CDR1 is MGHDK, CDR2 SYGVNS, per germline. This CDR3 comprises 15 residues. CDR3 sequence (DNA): TGTGCCAGCAGTGAATGGAGGACTAGCTCGTACGAGCAGTACTTC. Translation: CASSEWRTSSYEQYF.

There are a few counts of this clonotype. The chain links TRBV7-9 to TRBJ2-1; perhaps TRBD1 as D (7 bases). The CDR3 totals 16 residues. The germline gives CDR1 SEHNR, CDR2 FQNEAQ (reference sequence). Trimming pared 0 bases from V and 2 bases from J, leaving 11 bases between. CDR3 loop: CASSLAQGGAYNEQFF. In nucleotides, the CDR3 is TGTGCCAGCAGCTTAGCGCAGGGGGGTGCCTACAATGAGCAGTTCTTC.

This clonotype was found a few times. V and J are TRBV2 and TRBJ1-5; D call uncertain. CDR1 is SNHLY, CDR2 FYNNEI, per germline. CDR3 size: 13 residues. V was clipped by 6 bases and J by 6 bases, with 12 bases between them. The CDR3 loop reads CASRAESVQPQHF. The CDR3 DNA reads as TGTGCCAGCAGAGCGGAATCGGTTCAGCCCCAGCATTTT.

The CDR3 DNA reads TGTGCCAGCAGCTTAGGGACAGGGATACGCTACGAGCAGTACTTC. It specifies CASSLGTGIRYEQYF. The J gene is TRBJ2-7, the V gene TRBV11-2; 8 positions agree with TRBD1. V shed 1 base, J shed 3 bases, and the junction held 5 bases outside the gene matches. Germline V CDR1 and CDR2: SGHAT, FQNNGV. The length of the CDR3 is 15 residues.

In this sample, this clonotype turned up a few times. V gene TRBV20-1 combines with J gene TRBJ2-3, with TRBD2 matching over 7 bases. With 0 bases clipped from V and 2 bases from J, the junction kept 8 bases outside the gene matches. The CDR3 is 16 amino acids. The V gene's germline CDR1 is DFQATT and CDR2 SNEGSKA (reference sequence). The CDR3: CSARDGSSGLTDTQYF. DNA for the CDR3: TGCAGTGCTAGAGACGGTTCTAGCGGACTCACAGATACGCAGTATTTT.

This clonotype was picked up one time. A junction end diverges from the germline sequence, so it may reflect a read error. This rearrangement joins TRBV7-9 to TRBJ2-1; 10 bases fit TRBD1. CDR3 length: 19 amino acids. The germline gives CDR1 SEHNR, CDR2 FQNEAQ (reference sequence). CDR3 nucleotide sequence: TGTGCCAGCAGCTTAGGGGACAGGGGTCCTCTAAGCTCCTGCAATGAGCAGTTCTTC. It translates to CASSLGDRGPLSSCNEQFF.

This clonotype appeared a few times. The CDR3 DNA is TGTGCCAGCAGTTTAGCGGGGTCGATCTACACCTTC. It encodes CASSLAGSIYTF. The chain is built from TRBV28 and TRBJ1-2; D remains unclear. CDR1 and CDR2 from the germline V gene are MDHEN and SYDVKM. Trimming removed 2 bases at V and 10 bases at J, with 11 bases between. The CDR3 sequence is 12 residues long.

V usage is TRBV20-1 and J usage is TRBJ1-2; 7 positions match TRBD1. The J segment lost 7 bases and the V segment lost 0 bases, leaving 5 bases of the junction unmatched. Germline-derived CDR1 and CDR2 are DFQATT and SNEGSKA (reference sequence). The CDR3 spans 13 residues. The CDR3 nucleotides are TGCAGTGCTAGAGAGGGCGGGACAGTTGGCTACACCTTC. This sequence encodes CSAREGGTVGYTF.

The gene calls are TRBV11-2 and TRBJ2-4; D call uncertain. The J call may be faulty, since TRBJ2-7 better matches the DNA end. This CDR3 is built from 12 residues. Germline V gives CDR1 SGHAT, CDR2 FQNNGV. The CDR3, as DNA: TGTGCCAGCAGAGCCAATACCTACGAGCAGTACTTC. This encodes CASRANTYEQYF.

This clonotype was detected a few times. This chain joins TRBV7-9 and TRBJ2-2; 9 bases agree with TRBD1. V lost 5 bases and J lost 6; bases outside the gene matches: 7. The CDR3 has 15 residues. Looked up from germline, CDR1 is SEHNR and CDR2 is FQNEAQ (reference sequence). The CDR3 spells CASSVGTGIAGELFF. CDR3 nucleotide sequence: TGTGCCAGCAGCGTCGGGACAGGGATTGCCGGGGAGCTGTTTTTT.

This CDR3 reads CASSEAPWAAFF. The CDR3 DNA sequence: TGTGCCAGCAGTGAAGCGCCCTGGGCAGCTTTCTTT. The chain has TRBV6-1 and TRBJ1-1; D ambiguous. Deletions cut 0 bases from V and 10 bases from J, with 9 bases between. This CDR3 region has 12 residues. Germline V lookup: CDR1 MNHNS, CDR2 SASEGT.

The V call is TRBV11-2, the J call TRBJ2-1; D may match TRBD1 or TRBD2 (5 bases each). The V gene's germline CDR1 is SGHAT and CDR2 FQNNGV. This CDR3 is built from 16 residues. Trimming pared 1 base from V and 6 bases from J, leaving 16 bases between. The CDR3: CASSLGGRALTNEQFF. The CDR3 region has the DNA TGTGCCAGCAGCTTAGGGGGACGAGCGTTAACCAATGAGCAGTTCTTC.

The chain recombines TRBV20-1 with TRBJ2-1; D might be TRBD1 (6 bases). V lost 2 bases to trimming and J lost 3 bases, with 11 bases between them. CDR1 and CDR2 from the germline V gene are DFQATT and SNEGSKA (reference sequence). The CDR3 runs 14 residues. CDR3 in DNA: TGCAGTGCTAGAAGCAGGGGAAACTACAATGAGCAGTTCTTC. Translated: CSARSRGNYNEQFF.

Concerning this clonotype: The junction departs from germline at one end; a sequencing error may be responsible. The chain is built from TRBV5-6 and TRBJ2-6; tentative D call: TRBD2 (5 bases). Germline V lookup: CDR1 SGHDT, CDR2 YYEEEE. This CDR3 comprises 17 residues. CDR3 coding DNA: TGTGCCGGCAGCTTGGTAGGCGGGCCCTCTGGGGCCAACGTCCTGACTTTC. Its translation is CAGSLVGGPSGANVLTF. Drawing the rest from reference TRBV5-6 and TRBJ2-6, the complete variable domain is DAGVTQSPTHLIKTRGQQVTLRCSPKSGHDTVSWYQQALGQGPQFIFQYYEEEERQRGNFPDRFSGHQFPNYSSELNVNALLLGDSALYLCAGSLVGGPSGANVLTFGAGSRLTVL.

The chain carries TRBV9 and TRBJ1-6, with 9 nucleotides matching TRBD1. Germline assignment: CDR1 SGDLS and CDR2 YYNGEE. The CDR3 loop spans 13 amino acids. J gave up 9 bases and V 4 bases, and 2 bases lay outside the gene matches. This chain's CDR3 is CASSPQGASPLHF. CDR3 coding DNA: TGTGCCAGCAGCCCACAGGGGGCTTCACCCCTCCACTTT.

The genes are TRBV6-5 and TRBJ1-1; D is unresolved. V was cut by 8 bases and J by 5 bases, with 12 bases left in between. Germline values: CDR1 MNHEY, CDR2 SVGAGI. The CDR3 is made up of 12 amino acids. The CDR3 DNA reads TGTGCCAGCGCTGACCTCGGGACTGAAGCTTTCTTT. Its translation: CASADLGTEAFF.

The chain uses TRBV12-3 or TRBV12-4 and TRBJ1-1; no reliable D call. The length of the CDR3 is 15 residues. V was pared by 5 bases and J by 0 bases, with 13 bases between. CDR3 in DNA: TGTGCCAGCAGTCAAGGCGACGGAGTGAACACTGAAGCTTTCTTT. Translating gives CASSQGDGVNTEAFF.

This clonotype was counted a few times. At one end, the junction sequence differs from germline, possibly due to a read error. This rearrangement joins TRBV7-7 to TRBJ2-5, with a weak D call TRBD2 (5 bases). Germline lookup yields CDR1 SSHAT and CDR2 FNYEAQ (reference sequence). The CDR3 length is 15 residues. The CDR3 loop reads CASSLEVARQETQYF. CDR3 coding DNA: TGTGCTAGCAGCTTAGAGGTAGCGCGCCAAGAGACCCAGTACTTC.

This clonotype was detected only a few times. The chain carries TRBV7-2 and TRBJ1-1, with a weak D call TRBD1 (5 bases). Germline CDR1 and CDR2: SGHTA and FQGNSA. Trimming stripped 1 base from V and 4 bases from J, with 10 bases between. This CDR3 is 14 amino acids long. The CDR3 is CASSLGREGTEAFF. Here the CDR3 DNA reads TGTGCCAGCAGCTTAGGCAGGGAGGGCACTGAAGCTTTCTTT.

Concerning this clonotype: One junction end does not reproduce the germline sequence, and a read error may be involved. This CDR3 reads CASRLTVTDTPYF. The CDR3 nucleotides are TGTGCCAGCAGACTGACTGTTACAGATACGCCGTATTTT. This sequence joins TRBV27 and TRBJ2-3, with no clear D. The CDR3 totals 13 residues. From germline, CDR1 is MNHEY and CDR2 SMNVEV (reference sequence).

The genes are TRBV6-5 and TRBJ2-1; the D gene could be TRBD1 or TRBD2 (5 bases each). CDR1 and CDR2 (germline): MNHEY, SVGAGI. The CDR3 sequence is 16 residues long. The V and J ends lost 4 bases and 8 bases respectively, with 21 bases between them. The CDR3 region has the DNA TGTGCCAGCAGTTCCCAGCGACTAAGGGGCTCTCATGAGCAGTTCTTC. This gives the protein CASSSQRLRGSHEQFF.

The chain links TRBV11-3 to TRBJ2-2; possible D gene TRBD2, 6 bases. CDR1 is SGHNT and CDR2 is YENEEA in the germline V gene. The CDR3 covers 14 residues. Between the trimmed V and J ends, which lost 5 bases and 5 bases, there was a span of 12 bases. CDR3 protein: CASSPATRTGELFF. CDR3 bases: TGTGCCAGCAGCCCAGCGACTAGGACCGGGGAGCTGTTTTTT.

The CDR3 coding sequence is TGTGCCAGCAGCCCGGGACGGACCGAAAAACTGTTTTTT. Residues: CASSPGRTEKLFF. This chain links TRBV6-6 with TRBJ1-4, with a weak D call TRBD1 (5 bases). Trimming stripped 6 bases from V and 8 bases from J, with 13 bases between. This CDR3 contains 13 residues. In germline, CDR1 is MNHNY, CDR2 SVGAGI (reference sequence).

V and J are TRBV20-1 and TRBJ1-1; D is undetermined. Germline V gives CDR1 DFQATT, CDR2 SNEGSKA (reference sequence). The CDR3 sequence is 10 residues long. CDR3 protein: CSPGNTEAFF. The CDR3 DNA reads TGCAGCCCCGGGAACACTGAAGCTTTCTTT.

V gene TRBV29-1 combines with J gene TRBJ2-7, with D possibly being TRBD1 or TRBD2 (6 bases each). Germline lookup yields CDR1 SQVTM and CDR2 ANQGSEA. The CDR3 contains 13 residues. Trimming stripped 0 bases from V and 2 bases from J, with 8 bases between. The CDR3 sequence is CSVEERDTYEQYF. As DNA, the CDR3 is TGCAGCGTTGAAGAGCGGGACACCTACGAGCAGTACTTC.